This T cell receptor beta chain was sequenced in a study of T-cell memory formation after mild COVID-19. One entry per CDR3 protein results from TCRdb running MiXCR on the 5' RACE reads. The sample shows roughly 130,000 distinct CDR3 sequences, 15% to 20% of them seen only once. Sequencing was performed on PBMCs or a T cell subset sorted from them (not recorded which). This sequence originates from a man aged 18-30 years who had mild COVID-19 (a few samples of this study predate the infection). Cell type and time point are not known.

CDR3 sequence reads: CASRSGANYGYTF. The CDR3 DNA reads as TGTGCCAGTAGATCCGGGGCCAACTATGGCTACACCTTC. V and J are TRBV19 and TRBJ1-2; D might be TRBD1 (5 bases). This CDR3 is built from 13 residues. The germline V gene encodes CDR1 LNHDA and CDR2 SQIVND (reference sequence). Trimming took 6 bases from V and 2 from J, leaving 10 bases between them.